This T cell receptor (beta chain) was found in a study of immune evolution from preneoplasia to lung adenocarcinoma. Notes on the study in general: Normal lung had the highest top T cell clone frequencies.

Patient tissue came from resections in Japan or China, 2014–2017. Histologic diagnosis was independently verified by two lung pathologists. TCRdb's table, derived via immunoSEQ multiplex PCR, lists solely in-frame clones and lacks some. Of just under 10,000 clones listed, 65% to 80% are singletons. This clone has just a few counts. The antigen remains undetermined. V gave up 4 bases and J gave up 8 bases; unmatched junction bases: 8. This CDR3 comprises 14 residues. CDR1 is SQVTM and CDR2 is ANQGSEA in the germline V gene. Material: FFPE minimally invasive lung adenocarcinoma tissue. This chain connects TRBV29-1 to TRBJ2-1; 10 bases are shared with TRBD2. The receptor's source is a person aged 70 to 85 with lung adenocarcinoma. Some clones in this sample may be carry-over from other donors' samples. CDR3 sequence: CSVGGPSGSYEQFF. As DNA, the CDR3 is TGCAGCGTTGGCGGCCCTAGCGGGAGCTATGAGCAGTTCTTC.